The T cell receptor (beta chain) under discussion was sequenced for a study of blood T cell repertoires in COVID-19. Study background: Material from acute and convalescent COVID-19 was sourced from the United States, Italy and Spain. The analysed material was cDNA or gDNA that came from T cells, B-cell-depleted T cells, or PBMCs.

Per the original data handling: Reference gene primer amplification in the assay estimated nucleated cell counts. The protocol was immunoSEQ multiplex PCR, while the TCRdb copy is restricted to in-frame clones and leaves out a portion. That table gives V, J and clone size, and the DNA gave D and trimming. The profile covers roughly 71,000 clones, with 86% appearing a single time and 1.5% to 2% taken by the ten largest. Germline V gives CDR1 LGHNA, CDR2 YNFKEQ. The CDR3 loop spans 16 amino acids. Trimming at V came to 1 base and at J to 8 bases, leaving 4 bases not matched to a gene. The sequence came from a man aged 25 to 45 with acute or convalescent COVID-19. This chain links TRBV4-2 with TRBJ2-1, with 14 bases lining up with TRBD2. The specimen was peripheral blood. This CDR3 reads CASSQAGTSGSYEQFF. In nucleotides, the CDR3 is TGTGCCAGCAGCCAAGCAGGGACTAGCGGGAGTTATGAGCAGTTCTTC.